This entry concerns a single T cell receptor beta chain. PCR primers comprised 60 Vbeta and 13 Jbeta primers. This table comes from immunoSEQ multiplex PCR, and its TCRdb copy is limited to in-frame clones, with some not included. The repertoire has 130,000 to 150,000 clones, more than 75% of them found once; the top ten carry roughly 2.4%. V shed 6 bases, J shed 3 bases, and the junction held 5 bases outside the gene matches. The CDR3 is 13 residues long. Looked up from germline, CDR1 is SNHLY and CDR2 is FYNNEI. The data were taken from a study of cytomegalovirus exposure and HLA in healthy donors. These donors, healthy bone marrow donors, were studied.

The chain employs TRBV2 and TRBJ2-7, with 7 bases lining up with TRBD1. The sequence was collected from a woman aged 18-29 years in good health and CMV-seropositive. Sequenced sample: PBMCs. Written as DNA, the CDR3 is TGTGCCAGCAGCCCGGGACAGAACTACGAGCAGTACTTC. This gives the protein CASSPGQNYEQYF.